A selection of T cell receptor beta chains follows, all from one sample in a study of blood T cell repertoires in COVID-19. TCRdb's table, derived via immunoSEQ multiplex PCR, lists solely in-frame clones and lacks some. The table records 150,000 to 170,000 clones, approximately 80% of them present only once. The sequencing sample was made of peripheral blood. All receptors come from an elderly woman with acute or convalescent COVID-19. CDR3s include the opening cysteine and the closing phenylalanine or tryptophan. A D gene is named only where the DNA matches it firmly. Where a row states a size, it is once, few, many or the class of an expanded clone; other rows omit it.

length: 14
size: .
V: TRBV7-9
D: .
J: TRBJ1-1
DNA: TGTGCCAGCAGCCCCCGACAGTTATACACTGAAGCTTTCTTT
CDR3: CASSPRQLYTEAFF

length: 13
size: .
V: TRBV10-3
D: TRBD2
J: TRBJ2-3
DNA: TGTGCCATCGGGGCGGGAGCGGGAGATACGCAGTATTTT
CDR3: CAIGAGAGDTQYF

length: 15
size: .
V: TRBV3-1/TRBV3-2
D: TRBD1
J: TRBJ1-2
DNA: TGTGCCAGCAGCCTTCGGGACAGGGGAATCTATGGCTACACCTTC
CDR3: CASSLRDRGIYGYTF

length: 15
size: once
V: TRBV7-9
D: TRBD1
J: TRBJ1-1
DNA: TGTGCCAGCAGCTCCTGGACAGGGGATAGCACTGAAGCTTTCTTT
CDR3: CASSSWTGDSTEAFF

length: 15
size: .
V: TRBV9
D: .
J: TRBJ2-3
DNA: TGTGCCAGCAGCCTGGAAGCGATCAACACAGATACGCAGTATTTT
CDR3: CASSLEAINTDTQYF

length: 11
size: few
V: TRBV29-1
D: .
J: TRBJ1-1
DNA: TGCAGCGTTCGGGAGAACACTGAAGCTTTCTTT
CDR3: CSVRENTEAFF

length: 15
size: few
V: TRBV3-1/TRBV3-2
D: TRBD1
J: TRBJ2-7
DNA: TGTGCCAGCAGCCAGCAACAGGGGCGTTCCTACGAGCAGTACTTC
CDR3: CASSQQQGRSYEQYF

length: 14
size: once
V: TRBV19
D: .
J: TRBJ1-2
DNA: TGTGCCAGTAGTGATGGGGGGGAGATCTATGGCTACACCTTC
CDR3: CASSDGGEIYGYTF

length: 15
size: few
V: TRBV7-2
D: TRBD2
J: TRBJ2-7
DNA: TGTGCCAGCAGCCGCAGCGGGGGCCCCTCCTACGAGCAGTACTTC
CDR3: CASSRSGGPSYEQYF

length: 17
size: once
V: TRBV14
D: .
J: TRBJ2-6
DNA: TGTGCCAGCAGCCAAGACAGGGGAAGCTCTGGGGCCAACGTCCTGACTTTC
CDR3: CASSQDRGSSGANVLTF

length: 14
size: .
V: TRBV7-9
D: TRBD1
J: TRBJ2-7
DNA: TGTGCCAGCAGCTCCCGGGACAGGGCCAACGAGCAGTACTTC
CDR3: CASSSRDRANEQYF

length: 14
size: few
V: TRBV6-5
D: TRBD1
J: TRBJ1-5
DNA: TGTGCCAGCAGGCGACAGGGGGCCGGGGAGCCCCAGCATTTT
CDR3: CASRRQGAGEPQHF

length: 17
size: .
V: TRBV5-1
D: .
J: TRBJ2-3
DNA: TGCGCCAGCAGCTTGGGCCCATCGGGTACAAACACAGATACGCAGTATTTT
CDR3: CASSLGPSGTNTDTQYF

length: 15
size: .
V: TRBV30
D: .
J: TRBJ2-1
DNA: TGTGCCTGGAGAGGTGGTGGCAGGTCTTACAATGAGCAGTTCTTC
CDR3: CAWRGGGRSYNEQFF

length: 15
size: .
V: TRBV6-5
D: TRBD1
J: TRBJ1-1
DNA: TGTGCCAGCAGGGGGACAGGGGGACCTTACACTGAAGCTTTCTTT
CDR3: CASRGTGGPYTEAFF

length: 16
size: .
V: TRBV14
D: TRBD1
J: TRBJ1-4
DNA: TGTGCCAGCAGCCAAGGACAGGGGGCGGTTTGGGAAAAACTGTTTTTT
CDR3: CASSQGQGAVWEKLFF

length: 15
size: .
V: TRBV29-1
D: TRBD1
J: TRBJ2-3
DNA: TGCAGCGTTTTCTATTGGGACAGGTCCATGGATACGCAGTATTTT
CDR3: CSVFYWDRSMDTQYF

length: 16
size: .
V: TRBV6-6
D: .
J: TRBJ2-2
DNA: TGTGCCAGCAGTTTACAGGGTACCCCAAACACCGGGGAGCTGTTTTTT
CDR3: CASSLQGTPNTGELFF

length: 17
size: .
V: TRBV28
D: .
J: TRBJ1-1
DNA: TGTGCCAGCAGGCGGGGTGGAAGGGGCGTTTGGAACACTGAAGCTTTCTTT
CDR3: CASRRGGRGVWNTEAFF

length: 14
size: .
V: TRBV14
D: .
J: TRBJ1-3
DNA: TGTGCCAGCAGCGAACTCCCGGCTGGAAACACCATATATTTT
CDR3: CASSELPAGNTIYF

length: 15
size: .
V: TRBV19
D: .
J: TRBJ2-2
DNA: TGTGCCAGTAGTATAGCTCCGGGGAACACCGGGGAGCTGTTTTTT
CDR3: CASSIAPGNTGELFF

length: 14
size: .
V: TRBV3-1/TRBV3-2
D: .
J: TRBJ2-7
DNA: TGTGCCAGCAGCCAAGATCGAGTGGGGAGCGAGCAGTACTTC
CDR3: CASSQDRVGSEQYF

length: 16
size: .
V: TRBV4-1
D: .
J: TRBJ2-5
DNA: TGCGCCAGCAGCCAAGACTGGCAGGGGACCCAAGAGACCCAGTACTTC
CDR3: CASSQDWQGTQETQYF

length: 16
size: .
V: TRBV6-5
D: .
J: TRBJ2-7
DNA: TGTGCCAGCAGTTACTCGATTTCCGGGACACCATACGAGCAGTACTTC
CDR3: CASSYSISGTPYEQYF

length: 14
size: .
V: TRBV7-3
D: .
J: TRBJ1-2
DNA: TGTGCCAGCAGCGAACAGGATTTAGACTATGGCTACACCTTC
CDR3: CASSEQDLDYGYTF

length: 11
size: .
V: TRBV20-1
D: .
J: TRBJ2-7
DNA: TGCAGTGCTCCAGGGTCCCACGAGCAGTACTTC
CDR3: CSAPGSHEQYF

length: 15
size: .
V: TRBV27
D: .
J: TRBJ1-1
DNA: TGTGCCAGCAGTTTAGCCGCAGGGGTGAACACTGAAGCTTTCTTT
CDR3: CASSLAAGVNTEAFF

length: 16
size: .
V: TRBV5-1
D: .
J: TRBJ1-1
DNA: TGCGCCAGCAGCTTGGTCGGAGGGGATTTGAACACTGAAGCTTTCTTT
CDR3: CASSLVGGDLNTEAFF

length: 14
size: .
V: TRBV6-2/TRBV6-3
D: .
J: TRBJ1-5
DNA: TGTGCCAGCAGTCGCGACATGCTCAATCAGCCCCAGCATTTT
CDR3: CASSRDMLNQPQHF

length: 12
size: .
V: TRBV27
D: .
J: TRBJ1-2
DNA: TGTGCCAGCAGTCCTCCAGGACAGGGCTACACCTTC
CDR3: CASSPPGQGYTF

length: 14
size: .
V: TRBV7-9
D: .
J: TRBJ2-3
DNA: TGTGCCAGCAGCTTCAGTACAGACACAGATACGCAGTATTTT
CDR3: CASSFSTDTDTQYF

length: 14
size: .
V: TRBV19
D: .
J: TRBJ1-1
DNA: TGTGCCAGTAGTAGGCGAAGGGAGGGGACTGAAGCTTTCTTT
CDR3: CASSRRREGTEAFF

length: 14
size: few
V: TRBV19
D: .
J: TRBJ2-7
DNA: TGTGCCAGTAGTATCTCGGACTCATCCTACGAGCAGTACTTC
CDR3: CASSISDSSYEQYF

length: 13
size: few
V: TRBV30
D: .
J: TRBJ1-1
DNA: TGTGCCTGGGCGAAACAGACGAACACTGAAGCTTTCTTT
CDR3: CAWAKQTNTEAFF

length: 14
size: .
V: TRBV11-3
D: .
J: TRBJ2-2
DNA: TGTGCCAGCAGTCAACAGGGGGGGACCGGGGAGCTGTTTTTT
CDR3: CASSQQGGTGELFF

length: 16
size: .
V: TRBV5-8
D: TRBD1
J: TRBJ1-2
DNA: TGTGCCAGCAGCCGGGGGGACAGGGAATATAACTATGGCTACACCTTC
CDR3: CASSRGDREYNYGYTF

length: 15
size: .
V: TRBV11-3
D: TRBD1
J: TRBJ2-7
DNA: TGTGCCAGCAGCACGGGGGGACAGGGGGTTTACGAGCAGTACTTC
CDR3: CASSTGGQGVYEQYF

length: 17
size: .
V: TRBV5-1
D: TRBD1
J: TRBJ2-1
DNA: TGCGCCAGCAGCAAAAAACCCCGACAGGGGCGATACAATGAGCAGTTCTTC
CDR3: CASSKKPRQGRYNEQFF

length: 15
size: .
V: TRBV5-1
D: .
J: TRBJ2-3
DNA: TGCGCCAGCAGCGAGGACGGGGATAACACAGATACGCAGTATTTT
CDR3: CASSEDGDNTDTQYF

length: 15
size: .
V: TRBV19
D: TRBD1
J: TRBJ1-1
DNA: TGTGCCAGTAGTATAGATCCGGGACAGGGGTTTGAAGCTTTCTTT
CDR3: CASSIDPGQGFEAFF

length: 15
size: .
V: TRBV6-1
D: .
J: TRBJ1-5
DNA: TGTGCCAGCAGTGAACGGGGGAGAGGCACTCAGCCCCAGCATTTT
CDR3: CASSERGRGTQPQHF

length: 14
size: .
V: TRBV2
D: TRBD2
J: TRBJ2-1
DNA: TGTGCCAGCAGTGCCGGGACTAGGGGTAATGAGCAGTTCTTC
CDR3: CASSAGTRGNEQFF

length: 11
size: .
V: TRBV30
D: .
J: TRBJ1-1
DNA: TGTGCCTCCACGGGGGACACTGAAGCTTTCTTT
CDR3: CASTGDTEAFF

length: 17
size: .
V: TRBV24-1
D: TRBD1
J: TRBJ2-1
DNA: TGTGCCACCAGTGATAACACAGGGGTAGGTCCCTACAATGAGCAGTTCTTC
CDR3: CATSDNTGVGPYNEQFF

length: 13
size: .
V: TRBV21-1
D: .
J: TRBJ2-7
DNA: TGTGCCAGCAGCCGACAGGGGCTCTACGAGCAGTACTTC
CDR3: CASSRQGLYEQYF

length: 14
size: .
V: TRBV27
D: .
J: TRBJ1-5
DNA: TGTGCCAGCAGTTTACAGTCGCGCAATCAGCCCCAGCATTTT
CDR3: CASSLQSRNQPQHF

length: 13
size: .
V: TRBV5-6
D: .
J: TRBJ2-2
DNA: TGTGCCAGCAGCTTGGTCGGCACCGGGGAGCTGTTTTTT
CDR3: CASSLVGTGELFF

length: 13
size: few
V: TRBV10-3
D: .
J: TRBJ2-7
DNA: TGTGCCATCAGCAAGGGGGTATCCTACGAGCAGTACTTC
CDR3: CAISKGVSYEQYF

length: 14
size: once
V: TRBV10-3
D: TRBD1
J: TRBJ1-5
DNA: TGTGCCACGTCCCGGGACAGGGTCAATCAGCCCCAGCATTTT
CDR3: CATSRDRVNQPQHF

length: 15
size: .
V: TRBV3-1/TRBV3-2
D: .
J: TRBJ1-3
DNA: TGTGCCAGCGGTGGCAGATATCAATCTGGAAACACCATATATTTT
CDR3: CASGGRYQSGNTIYF